This TCR beta chain was sequenced for a study of OX40 agonist ivuxolimab in advanced cancers. Study details: Treatment of patients was with ivuxolimab, an agonistic anti-OX40 (CD134) antibody. Patients were dosed intravenously with ivuxolimab at 0.01 to 10 mg/kg every 2 weeks. Enrollees could have had prior anti-PD-1, anti-PD-L1 or anti-CTLA-4 therapy, which about 40% had received.

Autoimmune disease history or systemic immunosuppression led to patients being barred. This table comes from immunoSEQ multiplex PCR, and its TCRdb copy is limited to in-frame clones, with some not included. Among tens of thousands of clones listed, about nine tenths were seen once. The count of this clone is one. CDR1 and CDR2 (germline): MNHNS, SASEGT. The ends were cut back, 0 bases at V and 4 bases at J, with 10 bases in the middle. The CDR3 is 15 amino acids. Material: CD4+ or CD8+ T cells sorted from blood, obtained in a trial of the OX40 agonist ivuxolimab. The chain is built from TRBV6-1 and TRBJ1-5; D is unclear. The sequence was collected from an adult with an advanced solid tumor such as melanoma, head and neck, liver or kidney cancer. CDR3 sequence reads: CASSEASGGNQPQHF. In nucleotides, the CDR3 is TGTGCCAGCAGTGAAGCCTCGGGTGGGAATCAGCCCCAGCATTTT.